Presented here are 21 T cell receptor beta chains from one specimen sequenced in a study of T cell changes during pregnancy in multiple sclerosis. TCRdb keeps only in-frame clones here, not all; method: immunoSEQ multiplex PCR. The sample includes around 60,000 clones, roughly 94% of them seen just once. Sample: CD8+ T cells from peripheral blood mononuclear cells, taken in the third trimester of pregnancy. The receptors derive from a female donor with multiple sclerosis, enrolled in a pregnancy study.

The chain couples TRBV10-3 to TRBJ2-3; 11 bases are a match to TRBD2. The CDR3 has 16 amino acids. The V segment lost 6 bases and the J segment 5 bases; nucleotides outside the gene matches: 10. In germline, CDR1 is ENHRY, CDR2 SYGVKD. CDR3 amino acids: CAISLLAGVPLDTQYF. The CDR3 nucleotides read TGTGCCATCAGCCTACTAGCGGGAGTACCCTTAGATACGCAGTATTTT.

The gene calls are TRBV6-4 and TRBJ2-2; perhaps TRBD1 as D (6 bases). The length of the CDR3 is 15 residues. The germline V gene encodes CDR1 MRHNA and CDR2 SNTAGT. The V end was cut by 4 bases, the J end by 4 bases, with 13 bases between. The chain's CDR3 is CASSVGAGSTGELFF. The DNA for the CDR3 is TGTGCCAGCAGTGTGGGGGCAGGGTCCACCGGGGAGCTGTTTTTT.

The chain links TRBV27 to TRBJ1-1, with a possible D match to TRBD1 (5 bases). The CDR3 is made up of 14 amino acids. V was trimmed by 6 bases and J by 3 bases, leaving 14 bases between them. Germline CDR1 MNHEY, CDR2 SMNVEV (reference sequence). In DNA form, the CDR3 reads TGTGCCAGCAGGGAGACGGGGGGAGACACTGAAGCTTTCTTT. It yields the protein CASRETGGDTEAFF.

CDR3 coding DNA: TGTGCCAGCAGCTCGAATCAGGGGGCCCTCCACGAGCAGTACTTC. It yields the protein CASSSNQGALHEQYF. The V call is TRBV7-9, the J call TRBJ2-7; the match to TRBD1 covers 8 bases. The CDR3 runs to 15 residues. V lost 4 bases, J lost 5 bases, and 10 bases stayed unmatched. From germline, CDR1 is SEHNR and CDR2 FQNEAQ (reference sequence).

The CDR3 loop is CASSSRSGILYEQYF. CDR3 nucleotides: TGTGCCAGCAGCTCTCGAAGCGGGATACTCTACGAGCAGTACTTC. The chain has TRBV5-6 and TRBJ2-7; 7 bases agree with TRBD2. Germline CDR1 is SGHDT and CDR2 is YYEEEE. CDR3 size: 15 residues. With V trimmed by 3 bases and J by 3 bases, 9 bases remained unmatched.

The rearrangement joins TRBV5-6 to TRBJ1-3; 7 nucleotides line up with TRBD1. Germline V lookup: CDR1 SGHDT, CDR2 YYEEEE. The junction had 5 bases not matched to a gene; V was cut back by 5 bases and J by 0 bases. The CDR3 loop spans 15 amino acids. The CDR3 nucleotides read TGTGCCAGCAGAGGCAGGGGGACCTCTGGAAACACCATATATTTT. It codes for CASRGRGTSGNTIYF.

The chain combines TRBV29-1 with TRBJ2-7, with a possible D match to TRBD1 (5 bases). With 2 bases removed from V and 4 bases from J, the gap between germline ends came to 12 bases. Germline V gene sequence: CDR1 SQVTM, CDR2 ANQGSEA. The CDR3 is 13 amino acids. The CDR3 is CSVETGRSYEQYF. The DNA of the CDR3 is TGCAGCGTTGAAACAGGACGATCTTACGAGCAGTACTTC.

The V and J genes are TRBV25-1 and TRBJ2-1; 10 bases are a match to TRBD2. V trimming: 3 bases; J trimming: 9 bases; junction bases outside the gene matches: 5. The germline gives CDR1 MGHDK, CDR2 SYGVNS. CDR3 length: 14 residues. The chain's CDR3 is CASSDSSGRGEQFF. CDR3 DNA sequence: TGTGCCAGCAGTGATTCTAGCGGGAGAGGTGAGCAGTTCTTC. Full variable domain (rest looked up from reference TRBV25-1 and TRBJ2-1): EADIYQTPRYLVIGTGKKITLECSQTMGHDKMYWYQQDPGMELHLIHYSYGVNSTEKGDLSSESTVSRIRTEHFPLTLESARPSHTSQYLCASSDSSGRGEQFFGPGTRLTVL.

The chain is built from TRBV21-1 and TRBJ2-7; TRBD1 is the table's D call and was not checked against the DNA. TRBV21-1 is classified as a pseudogene. The CDR3 is made up of 15 amino acids. The CDR3 loop reads CASSRGTGVSYEQYF. As DNA, the CDR3 is TGTGCCAGCAGCCGAGGGACAGGGGTCTCCTACGAGCAGTACTTC.

With respect to this clone: Other DNA variants within this sample encode the same CDR3. The V gene is TRBV13, the J gene TRBJ1-2; TRBD1 might be the D (6 bases). The CDR3 length is 16 residues. Germline CDR1 reads PRHDT; CDR2 reads FYEKMQ (reference sequence). The germline V and J ends were trimmed by 5 bases and 3 bases, with 19 bases remaining between them. CDR3 nucleotides: TGTGCCAGCAGCGAGGGGGACACCGCATACTACTATGGCTACACCTTC. Its protein product is CASSEGDTAYYYGYTF.

The genes are TRBV27 and TRBJ2-5; TRBD2 matches 7 bases. V gave up 5 bases and J gave up 3 bases; unmatched junction bases: 9. CDR3 size: 15 residues. CDR1 is MNHEY, CDR2 SMNVEV, per germline (reference sequence). In nucleotides, the CDR3 is TGTGCCAGCAGTCCCGTACTTGCGGGAGAAGAGACCCAGTACTTC. It encodes CASSPVLAGEETQYF.

A few counts support this clone. The chain employs TRBV6-1 and TRBJ1-1; D ambiguous. The CDR3 runs to 14 residues. Germline CDR1 reads MNHNS; CDR2 reads SASEGT. Trimming removed 3 bases at V and 1 base at J, with 9 bases between. CDR3 in amino acids: CASSDRAQNTEAFF. In DNA, the CDR3 is TGTGCCAGCAGTGATCGAGCGCAGAACACTGAAGCTTTCTTT.

V usage is TRBV7-9 and J usage is TRBJ2-5, with D tentatively TRBD1 (6 bases). The V gene's germline CDR1 is SEHNR and CDR2 FQNEAQ (reference sequence). The CDR3 loop spans 15 amino acids. V was trimmed by 2 bases and J by 1 base, leaving 11 bases between them. The CDR3 reads CASSLITGPQETQYF. The DNA of the CDR3 is TGTGCCAGCAGCTTAATAACAGGGCCCCAAGAGACCCAGTACTTC. Looking up the rest from reference TRBV7-9 and TRBJ2-5 gives the full variable domain: DTGVSQNPRHKITKRGQNVTFRCDPISEHNRLYWYRQTLGQGPEFLTYFQNEAQLEKSRLLSDRFSAERPKGSFSTLEIQRTEQGDSAMYLCASSLITGPQETQYFGPGTRLLVL.

V and J are TRBV30 and TRBJ2-7, with D maybe TRBD1 (6 bases). Germline V gene sequence: CDR1 GTSNPN, CDR2 SVGIG (reference sequence). This CDR3 spans 13 amino acids. V gave up 2 bases and J gave up 4 bases, with 12 bases separating them. The CDR3, as DNA: TGTGCCTGGAGTCAACAGGGATGGTACGAGCAGTACTTC. As protein: CAWSQQGWYEQYF.

J is TRBJ2-7 and V is TRBV7-9, with D perhaps matching TRBD1 (5 bases). Trimming stripped 3 bases from V and 6 bases from J, with 9 bases between. Germline lookup yields CDR1 SEHNR and CDR2 FQNEAQ (reference sequence). The CDR3 is 12 residues long. CDR3 protein: CASSLDISEQYF. CDR3 nucleotide sequence: TGTGCCAGCAGCTTGGACATATCCGAGCAGTACTTC.

This sequence joins TRBV9 and TRBJ2-3, with 9 bases matching TRBD2. Germline V CDR1 and CDR2: SGDLS, YYNGEE. Trimming cost V 0 bases and J 5 bases; bases outside gene matches: 1. This CDR3 is built from 14 residues. CDR3 nucleotides: TGTGCCAGCAGCGTAGGAGCGGGGGGAGATACGCAGTATTTT. It specifies CASSVGAGGDTQYF.

This clone was counted a single time. The chain links TRBV4-1 to TRBJ1-1; 7 bases are a match to TRBD1. Germline V gene sequence: CDR1 MGHRA, CDR2 YSYEKL. J gave up 1 base and V 8 bases, and 4 bases lay outside the gene matches. This CDR3 comprises 13 residues. The CDR3, as DNA: TGCGCCAGCGCAGGGACAGCGAACACTGAAGCTTTCTTT. This codes for CASAGTANTEAFF.

This chain links TRBV5-6 with TRBJ1-2; tentative D call: TRBD1 (5 bases). Trimming left V 4 bases short and J 4 bases short, with 14 bases between. In germline, CDR1 is SGHDT, CDR2 YYEEEE. The CDR3 loop spans 14 amino acids. The CDR3 bases are TGTGCCAGCAGCCCAGGGCTGGAGGGCTATGGCTACACCTTC. It encodes CASSPGLEGYGYTF. Based on the CDR3 plus reference TRBV5-6 and TRBJ1-2, the full variable domain is DAGVTQSPTHLIKTRGQQVTLRCSPKSGHDTVSWYQQALGQGPQFIFQYYEEEERQRGNFPDRFSGHQFPNYSSELNVNALLLGDSALYLCASSPGLEGYGYTFGSGTRLTVV.

This chain links TRBV14 with TRBJ1-2; 8 bases are shared with TRBD1. The V segment lost 0 bases and the J segment 4 bases; nucleotides outside the gene matches: 7. Germline CDR1 SGHDN, CDR2 FVKESK. CDR3 length: 16 residues. The CDR3 sequence is CASSQDQGDRGYGYTF. The CDR3 DNA is TGTGCCAGCAGCCAAGATCAAGGAGACAGGGGCTATGGCTACACCTTC.

The chain links TRBV7-9 to TRBJ1-2; TRBD1 agrees at 9 bases. CDR1 and CDR2 (germline): SEHNR, FQNEAQ (reference sequence). CDR3 length equals 19 residues. V shed 3 bases and J 4 bases; nucleotides not matched to a gene: 18. The CDR3 loop reads CASSFPGQGSEAPPYGYTF. The CDR3 bases are TGTGCCAGCAGCTTCCCGGGACAGGGTTCCGAGGCTCCTCCCTATGGCTACACCTTC. The full variable domain, with the rest looked up from reference TRBV7-9 and TRBJ1-2, is DTGVSQNPRHKITKRGQNVTFRCDPISEHNRLYWYRQTLGQGPEFLTYFQNEAQLEKSRLLSDRFSAERPKGSFSTLEIQRTEQGDSAMYLCASSFPGQGSEAPPYGYTFGSGTRLTVV.

V is TRBV18 and J is TRBJ1-3; D is ambiguous. V was pared by 1 base and J by 0 bases, with 10 bases between. CDR3 length: 16 residues. The germline gives CDR1 KGHSH, CDR2 LQKENI. The CDR3 reads CASSPQVRSSGNTIYF. CDR3 bases: TGTGCCAGCTCACCACAGGTTAGGAGCTCTGGAAACACCATATATTTT.